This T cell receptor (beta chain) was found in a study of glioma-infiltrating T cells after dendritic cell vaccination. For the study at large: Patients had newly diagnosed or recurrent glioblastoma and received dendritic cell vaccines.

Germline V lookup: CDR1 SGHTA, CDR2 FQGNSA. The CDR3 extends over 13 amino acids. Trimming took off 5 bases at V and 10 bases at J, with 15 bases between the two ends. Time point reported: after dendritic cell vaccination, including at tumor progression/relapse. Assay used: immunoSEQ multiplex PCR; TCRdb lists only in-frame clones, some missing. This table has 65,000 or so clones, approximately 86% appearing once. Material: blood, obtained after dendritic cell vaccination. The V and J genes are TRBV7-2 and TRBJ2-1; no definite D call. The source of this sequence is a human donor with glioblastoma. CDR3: CASSLTATREQFF. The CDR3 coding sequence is TGTGCCAGCAGCCTAACAGCCACCCGGGAGCAGTTCTTC.